This is a list of T cell receptor beta chains from one sample in a study of cytomegalovirus exposure and HLA in healthy donors. This table comes from immunoSEQ multiplex PCR, and its TCRdb copy is limited to in-frame clones, with some not included. This table holds about 98,000 clones, roughly 80% found once. The sequenced sample was PBMCs. The receptors derive from a man in his 60s in good health and CMV-seropositive. CDR3s include the opening cysteine and the closing phenylalanine or tryptophan. A D gene is named only where the DNA matches it firmly. Only some rows state a clone size, as once, few, many or a class for expanded clones.

TRBV7-3	.	15	TRBJ2-3	.	CASSLRSGDTDTQYF	TGTGCCAGCAGCTTAAGGTCCGGAGACACAGATACGCAGTATTTT
TRBV7-9	TRBD1	15	TRBJ2-5	.	CASSSIRDRVETQYF	TGTGCCAGCAGCTCCATAAGGGACAGGGTGGAGACCCAGTACTTC
TRBV27	.	16	TRBJ2-1	.	CASSLGGRSSYNEQFF	TGTGCCAGCAGTTTAGGAGGTCGCAGCTCCTACAATGAGCAGTTCTTC
TRBV29-1	.	13	TRBJ2-7	few	CSVEEGLTYEQYF	TGCAGCGTTGAGGAGGGGTTAACCTACGAGCAGTACTTC
TRBV29-1	.	13	TRBJ2-2	.	CSVRGVNTGELFF	TGCAGCGTTCGAGGAGTGAACACCGGGGAGCTGTTTTTT
TRBV25-1	.	15	TRBJ2-3	.	CASMPSTFPGDTQYF	TGTGCCAGCATGCCCTCGACTTTCCCCGGAGATACGCAGTATTTT
TRBV5-1	.	16	TRBJ2-1	.	CASSGGTTPSYNEQFF	TGCGCCAGCAGCGGGGGGACCACTCCATCCTACAATGAGCAGTTCTTC
TRBV5-5	TRBD2	15	TRBJ2-3	.	CASSLGGGVTDTQYF	TGTGCCAGCAGCTTGGGCGGGGGGGTCACAGATACGCAGTATTTT
TRBV4-2	TRBD2	13	TRBJ2-7	.	CASSWGLYYEQYF	TGTGCCAGCAGCTGGGGACTATACTACGAGCAGTACTTC
TRBV9	TRBD2	15	TRBJ2-1	.	CASSSQSGAYNEQFF	TGTGCCAGCAGCTCTCAGAGCGGGGCCTACAATGAGCAGTTCTTC
TRBV4-1	.	13	TRBJ1-5	.	CASGGWGNQPQHF	TGCGCCAGCGGGGGCTGGGGCAATCAGCCCCAGCATTTT
TRBV14	.	12	TRBJ1-3	.	CASSHLGNTIYF	TGTGCCAGCAGCCATCTCGGAAACACCATATATTTT
TRBV5-8	.	18	TRBJ2-6	.	CASSLEPPGFSGANVLTF	TGTGCCAGCAGCTTGGAGCCGCCGGGATTTTCTGGGGCCAACGTCCTGACTTTC